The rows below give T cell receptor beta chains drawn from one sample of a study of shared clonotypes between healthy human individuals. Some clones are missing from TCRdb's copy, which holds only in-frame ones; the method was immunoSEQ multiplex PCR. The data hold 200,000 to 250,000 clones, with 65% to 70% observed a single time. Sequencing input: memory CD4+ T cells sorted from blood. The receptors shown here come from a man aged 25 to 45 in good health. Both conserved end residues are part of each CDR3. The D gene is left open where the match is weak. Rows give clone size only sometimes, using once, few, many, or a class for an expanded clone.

DNA: TGTGCCAGCAGCTACGGGACAGAACCAAACTATGGCTACACCTTC
CDR3: CASSYGTEPNYGYTF
V: TRBV5-4
J: TRBJ1-2
size: .
D: TRBD1

DNA: TGCGCCAGCAGCCAAACGCCGGGACAGGGGGCAGATACGCAGTATTTT
CDR3: CASSQTPGQGADTQYF
V: TRBV4-3
J: TRBJ2-3
size: .
D: TRBD1

DNA: TGCGCCAGCAGCTACCTAGCGGGAGAGGAGCAGTACTTC
CDR3: CASSYLAGEEQYF
V: TRBV10-1
J: TRBJ2-7
size: .
D: TRBD2

DNA: TGCGCCAGCAGCCCCGGGACTAGTCGCGTGCCCTACAATGAGCAGTTCTTC
CDR3: CASSPGTSRVPYNEQFF
V: TRBV5-1
J: TRBJ2-1
size: .
D: TRBD2

DNA: TGTGCCGTCACGAGACAGGGGGCATCTGGGGCCAACGTCCTGACTTTC
CDR3: CAVTRQGASGANVLTF
V: TRBV28
J: TRBJ2-6
size: .
D: TRBD1

DNA: TGTGCCAGCAGCCAAGAGGGAGGCCCGTGGTCCTCCTACAATGAGCAGTTCTTC
CDR3: CASSQEGGPWSSYNEQFF
V: TRBV14
J: TRBJ2-1
size: .
D: .

DNA: TGTGCCAGCAGCCGGGGAGGGGCGAGATCCTATGGCTACACCTTC
CDR3: CASSRGGARSYGYTF
V: TRBV28
J: TRBJ1-2
size: few
D: .

DNA: TGTGCCCCGTCAAGGGGGATGAACACTGAAGCTTTCTTT
CDR3: CAPSRGMNTEAFF
V: TRBV7-9
J: TRBJ1-1
size: few
D: .

DNA: TGTGCCAGCAGTTTATCCGGATTATGGAATGAGCAGTTCTTC
CDR3: CASSLSGLWNEQFF
V: TRBV27
J: TRBJ2-1
size: .
D: .

DNA: TGCAGCGCCCCCAGCGTGGGATATGAAGCTTTCTTT
CDR3: CSAPSVGYEAFF
V: TRBV29-1
J: TRBJ1-1
size: .
D: .

DNA: TGTGCCAGCAGTGAACAGGGGGCGCGCCCCGGGGAGCTGTTTTTT
CDR3: CASSEQGARPGELFF
V: TRBV6-1
J: TRBJ2-2
size: .
D: TRBD1

DNA: TGTGCCAGCAGCTTGGTCAGGGGGTCCCAACAAGAGACCCAGTACTTC
CDR3: CASSLVRGSQQETQYF
V: TRBV5-6
J: TRBJ2-5
size: .
D: TRBD1

DNA: TGTGCCAGCAGCAAGAGGGCCAGCACCTACGAGCAGTACTTC
CDR3: CASSKRASTYEQYF
V: TRBV7-8
J: TRBJ2-7
size: few
D: .

DNA: TGCAGCGCAAAATGGGGGGGACAGTCGGATTACAATGAGCAGTTCTTC
CDR3: CSAKWGGQSDYNEQFF
V: TRBV29-1
J: TRBJ2-1
size: .
D: .

DNA: TGTGCCAGCAGTCAACCCCGCATAGCGGGAGGAGATAATGAGCAGTTCTTC
CDR3: CASSQPRIAGGDNEQFF
V: TRBV28
J: TRBJ2-1
size: .
D: TRBD2

DNA: TGTGCCAGCAGTGTCAGCGGCCAAGAGACCCAGTACTTC
CDR3: CASSVSGQETQYF
V: TRBV2
J: TRBJ2-5
size: .
D: .

DNA: TGTGCCAGCAGTTCCGGACGAAGAGAAAAACTGTTTTTT
CDR3: CASSSGRREKLFF
V: TRBV7-2
J: TRBJ1-4
size: .
D: .

DNA: TGTGCCAGCAGCAAAGAGGGGGACCATAGCACAGATACGCAGTATTTT
CDR3: CASSKEGDHSTDTQYF
V: TRBV21-1
J: TRBJ2-3
size: .
D: .

DNA: TGTGCCAGCAGCGTAGGGGCAGGGGGCGTAAACACTGAAGCTTTCTTT
CDR3: CASSVGAGGVNTEAFF
V: TRBV9
J: TRBJ1-1
size: .
D: TRBD1

DNA: TGTGCCAGCAGTTTCAGACAAGCCACAGATACGCAGTATTTT
CDR3: CASSFRQATDTQYF
V: TRBV27
J: TRBJ2-3
size: .
D: .

DNA: TGTGCCAGCAGTGAAGGCGGGAGATCCAATCAGCCCCAGCATTTT
CDR3: CASSEGGRSNQPQHF
V: TRBV6-1
J: TRBJ1-5
size: few
D: .

DNA: TGTGCCAGCAGCATCACGGTAAAGGCCAACGTCCTGACTTTC
CDR3: CASSITVKANVLTF
V: TRBV7-2
J: TRBJ2-6
size: .
D: .

DNA: TGTGCCAGCAGTGAATGGCACAATCAGCCCCAGCATTTT
CDR3: CASSEWHNQPQHF
V: TRBV2
J: TRBJ1-5
size: .
D: .

DNA: TGCGCCAGCAGCTTGGGACTAGCGGGAGAAGGGTACGAGCAGTACTTC
CDR3: CASSLGLAGEGYEQYF
V: TRBV5-1
J: TRBJ2-7
size: .
D: TRBD2

DNA: TGTGCCAGCTCACCAAATCAGGGAACCCCTGAAGCTTTCTTT
CDR3: CASSPNQGTPEAFF
V: TRBV18
J: TRBJ1-1
size: .
D: .

DNA: TGTGCCAGCAGTGAAGCGCGAGCTCGCGAGCAGTACTTC
CDR3: CASSEARAREQYF
V: TRBV6-1
J: TRBJ2-7
size: few
D: .

DNA: TGTGCCAGTAGCCCAACCGGGACAGGGAGCCACGAGCAGTACTTC
CDR3: CASSPTGTGSHEQYF
V: TRBV19
J: TRBJ2-7
size: .
D: TRBD1

DNA: TGTGCCAGCTCACCACCCAAGGGTTTCATTGGCTACACCTTC
CDR3: CASSPPKGFIGYTF
V: TRBV18
J: TRBJ1-2
size: .
D: .

DNA: TGTGCCAGCAGCTTTCTAGCGCGGATGGCCGCATACAATGAGCAGTTCTTC
CDR3: CASSFLARMAAYNEQFF
V: TRBV11-1
J: TRBJ2-1
size: .
D: .

DNA: TGTGCCAGCAGTTTACCCAACTATGGCTACACCTTC
CDR3: CASSLPNYGYTF
V: TRBV28
J: TRBJ1-2
size: .
D: .

DNA: TGTGCCAGCAGACGGGAACTAAACACCGGGGAGCTGTTTTTT
CDR3: CASRRELNTGELFF
V: TRBV14
J: TRBJ2-2
size: .
D: .

DNA: TGTGCCAGCAGCCAAGCCAGGGGGATAGCGGGAGATGAGCAGTTCTTC
CDR3: CASSQARGIAGDEQFF
V: TRBV14
J: TRBJ2-1
size: .
D: TRBD2

DNA: TGTGCCAGCAGTTACCCGCTAGCGGGAGTGATCAATGAGCAGTTCTTC
CDR3: CASSYPLAGVINEQFF
V: TRBV6-6
J: TRBJ2-1
size: .
D: TRBD2

DNA: TGTGCCAGCAGTTCTACCCGCAGGGTCGAAAACATTCAGTACTTC
CDR3: CASSSTRRVENIQYF
V: TRBV28
J: TRBJ2-4
size: few
D: .

DNA: TGTGCCAGTAGTACGGGACCTACACGTTTCTATGGCTACACCTTC
CDR3: CASSTGPTRFYGYTF
V: TRBV19
J: TRBJ1-2
size: few
D: .

DNA: TGTGCCAGCACGCTTCCTAGCGGGAGTGGTTCGCAGTATTTT
CDR3: CASTLPSGSGSQYF
V: TRBV27
J: TRBJ2-3
size: .
D: TRBD2

DNA: TGCGCCAGCATCCTCGGTTGGGGGCAAACCACTGAAGCTTTCTTT
CDR3: CASILGWGQTTEAFF
V: TRBV10-2
J: TRBJ1-1
size: few
D: .

DNA: TGTGCCAGTACCAATGGGGGAAGCACTGAAGCTTTCTTT
CDR3: CASTNGGSTEAFF
V: TRBV19
J: TRBJ1-1
size: .
D: .

DNA: TGCGCCAGCAGTGAGATTGACACGGGAGATGGCTACAATGAGCAGTTCTTC
CDR3: CASSEIDTGDGYNEQFF
V: TRBV10-2
J: TRBJ2-1
size: .
D: .

DNA: TGCAGCGTTCGGGACCCCAGGAACTATGGCTACACCTTC
CDR3: CSVRDPRNYGYTF
V: TRBV29-1
J: TRBJ1-2
size: medium-sized
D: .

DNA: TGTGCCAGCAGCTCCATGGACCGGGGCGAGTATTTT
CDR3: CASSSMDRGEYF
V: TRBV7-2
J: TRBJ2-3
size: .
D: .

DNA: TGTGCCAGCAGCGCGGGCGCTGAAGCTTTCTTT
CDR3: CASSAGAEAFF
V: TRBV6-1
J: TRBJ1-1
size: few
D: .

DNA: TGTGCCAGCTCACCCCCCGGGACAGTGCCCTTTGTGGCTGGAAACACCATATATTTT
CDR3: CASSPPGTVPFVAGNTIYF
V: TRBV18
J: TRBJ1-3
size: .
D: TRBD1

DNA: TGTGCTAGTGGTTTGTCGACTAGCCCGAGCACCGGGGAGCTGTTTTTT
CDR3: CASGLSTSPSTGELFF
V: TRBV12-5
J: TRBJ2-2
size: .
D: TRBD2

DNA: TGTGCCAGCAGCCGCGACAGCATGAACACTGAAGCTTTCTTT
CDR3: CASSRDSMNTEAFF
V: TRBV7-6
J: TRBJ1-1
size: .
D: .